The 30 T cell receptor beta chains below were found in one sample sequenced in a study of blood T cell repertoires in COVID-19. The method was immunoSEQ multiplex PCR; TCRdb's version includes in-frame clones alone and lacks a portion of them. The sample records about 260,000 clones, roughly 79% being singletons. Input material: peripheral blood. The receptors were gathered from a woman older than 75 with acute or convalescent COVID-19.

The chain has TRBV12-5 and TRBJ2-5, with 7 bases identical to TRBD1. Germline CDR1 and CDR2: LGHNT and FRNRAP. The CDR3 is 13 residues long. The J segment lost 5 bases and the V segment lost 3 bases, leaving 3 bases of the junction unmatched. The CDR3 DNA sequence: TGTGCTAGTGGTTTAGGGGGCTTGGAGACCCAGTACTTC. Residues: CASGLGGLETQYF.

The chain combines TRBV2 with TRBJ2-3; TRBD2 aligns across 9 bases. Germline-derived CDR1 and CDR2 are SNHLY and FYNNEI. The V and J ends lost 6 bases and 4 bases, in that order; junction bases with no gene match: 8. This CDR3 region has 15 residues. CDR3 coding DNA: TGTGCCAGCAGGATAACGGGACTAGCAGCAGATACGCAGTATTTT. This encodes CASRITGLAADTQYF.

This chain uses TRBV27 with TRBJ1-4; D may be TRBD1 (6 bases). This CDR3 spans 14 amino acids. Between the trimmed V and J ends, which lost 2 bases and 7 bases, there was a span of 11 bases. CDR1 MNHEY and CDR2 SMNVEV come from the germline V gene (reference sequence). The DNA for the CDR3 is TGTGCCAGCAGTTTAAGGGGGAGTGTTGAAAAACTGTTTTTT. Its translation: CASSLRGSVEKLFF.

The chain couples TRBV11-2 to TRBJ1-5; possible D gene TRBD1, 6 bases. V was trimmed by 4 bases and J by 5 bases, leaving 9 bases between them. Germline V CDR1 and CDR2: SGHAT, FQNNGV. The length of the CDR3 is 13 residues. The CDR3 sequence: CASSSNRDQPQHF. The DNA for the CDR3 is TGTGCCAGCAGCTCGAACAGGGATCAGCCCCAGCATTTT.

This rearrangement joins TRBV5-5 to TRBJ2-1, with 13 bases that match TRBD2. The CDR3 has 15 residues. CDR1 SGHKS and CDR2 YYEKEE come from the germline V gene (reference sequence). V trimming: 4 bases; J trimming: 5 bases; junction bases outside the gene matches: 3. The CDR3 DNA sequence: TGTGCCAGCAGCCGGGGACTAGCGGGACACAATGAGCAGTTCTTC. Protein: CASSRGLAGHNEQFF.

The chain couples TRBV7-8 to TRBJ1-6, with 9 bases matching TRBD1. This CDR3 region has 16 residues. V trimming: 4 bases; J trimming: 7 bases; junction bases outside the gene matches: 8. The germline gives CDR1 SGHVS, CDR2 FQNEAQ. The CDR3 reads CASSYTPGQGNSPLHF. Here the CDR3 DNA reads TGTGCCAGCAGCTACACGCCGGGACAGGGCAATTCACCCCTCCACTTT.

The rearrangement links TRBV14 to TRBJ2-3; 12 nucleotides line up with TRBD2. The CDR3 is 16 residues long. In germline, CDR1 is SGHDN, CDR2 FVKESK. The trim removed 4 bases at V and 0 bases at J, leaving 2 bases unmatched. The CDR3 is CASSPGLAGSTDTQYF. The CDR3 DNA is TGTGCCAGCAGCCCTGGACTAGCGGGAAGCACAGATACGCAGTATTTT.

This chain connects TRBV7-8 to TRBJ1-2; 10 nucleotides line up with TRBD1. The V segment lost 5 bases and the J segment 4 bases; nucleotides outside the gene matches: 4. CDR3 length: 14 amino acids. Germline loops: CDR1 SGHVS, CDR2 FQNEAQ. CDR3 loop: CASSARDRGYGYTF. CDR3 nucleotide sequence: TGTGCCAGCAGCGCCCGGGACAGGGGCTATGGCTACACCTTC.

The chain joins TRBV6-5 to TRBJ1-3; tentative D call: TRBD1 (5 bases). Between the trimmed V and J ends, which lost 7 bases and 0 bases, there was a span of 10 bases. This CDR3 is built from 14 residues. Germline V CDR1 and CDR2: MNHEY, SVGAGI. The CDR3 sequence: CASKGQLSGNTIYF. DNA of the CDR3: TGTGCCAGCAAGGGGCAGCTCTCTGGAAACACCATATATTTT.

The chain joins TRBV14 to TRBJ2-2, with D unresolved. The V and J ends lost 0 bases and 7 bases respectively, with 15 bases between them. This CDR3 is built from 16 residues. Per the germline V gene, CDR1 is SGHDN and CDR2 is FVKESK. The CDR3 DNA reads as TGTGCCAGCAGCCAAGATTTGGCCTCACGAGGCGGGGAGCTGTTTTTT. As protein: CASSQDLASRGGELFF.

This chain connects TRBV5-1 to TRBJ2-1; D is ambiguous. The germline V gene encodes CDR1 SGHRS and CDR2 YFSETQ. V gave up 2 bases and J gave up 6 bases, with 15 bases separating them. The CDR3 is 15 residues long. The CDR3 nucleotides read TGCGCCAGCAGCTTAGGAGCGTCGGTCGGCAATGAGCAGTTCTTC. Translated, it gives CASSLGASVGNEQFF.

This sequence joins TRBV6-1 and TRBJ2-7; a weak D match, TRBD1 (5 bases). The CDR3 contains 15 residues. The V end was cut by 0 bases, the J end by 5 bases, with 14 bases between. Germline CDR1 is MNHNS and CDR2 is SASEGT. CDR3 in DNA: TGTGCCAGCAGTGAAGCGGCCCCCCCAGGGAACGAGCAGTACTTC. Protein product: CASSEAAPPGNEQYF.

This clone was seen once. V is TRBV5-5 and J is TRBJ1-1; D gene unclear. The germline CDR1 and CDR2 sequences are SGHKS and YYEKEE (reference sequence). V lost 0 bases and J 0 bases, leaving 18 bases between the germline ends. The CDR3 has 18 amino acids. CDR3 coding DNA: TGTGCCAGCAGCTTGGGCCTCCGGGGAGGACGGCTGAACACTGAAGCTTTCTTT. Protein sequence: CASSLGLRGGRLNTEAFF.

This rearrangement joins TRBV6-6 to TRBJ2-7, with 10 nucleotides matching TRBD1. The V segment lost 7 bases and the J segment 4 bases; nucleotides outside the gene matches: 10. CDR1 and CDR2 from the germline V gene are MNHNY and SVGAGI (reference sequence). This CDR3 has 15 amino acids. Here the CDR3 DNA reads TGTGCCAGCACCCTTTCGACAGGGGGCGGATACGAGCAGTACTTC. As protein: CASTLSTGGGYEQYF.

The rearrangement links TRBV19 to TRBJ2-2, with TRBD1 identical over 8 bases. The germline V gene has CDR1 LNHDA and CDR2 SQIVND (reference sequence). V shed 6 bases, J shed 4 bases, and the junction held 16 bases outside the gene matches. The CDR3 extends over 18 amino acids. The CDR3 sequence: CASSPFGRGRGGTGELFF. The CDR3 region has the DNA TGTGCCAGTAGCCCCTTTGGCAGGGGGCGCGGAGGCACCGGGGAGCTGTTTTTT.

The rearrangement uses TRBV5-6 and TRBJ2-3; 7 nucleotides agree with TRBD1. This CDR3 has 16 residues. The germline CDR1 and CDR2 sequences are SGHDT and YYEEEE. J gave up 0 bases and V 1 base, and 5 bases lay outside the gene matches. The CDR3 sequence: CASSLQGVGSTDTQYF. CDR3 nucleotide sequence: TGTGCCAGCAGCTTGCAGGGGGTAGGGAGCACAGATACGCAGTATTTT.

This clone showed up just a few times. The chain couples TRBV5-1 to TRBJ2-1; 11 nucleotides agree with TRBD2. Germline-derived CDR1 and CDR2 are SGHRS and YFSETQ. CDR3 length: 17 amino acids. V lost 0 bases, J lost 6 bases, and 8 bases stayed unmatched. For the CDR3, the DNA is TGCGCCAGCAGCTTGGATTGGCTAGCGGGGGGCTTCAATGAGCAGTTCTTC. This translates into CASSLDWLAGGFNEQFF. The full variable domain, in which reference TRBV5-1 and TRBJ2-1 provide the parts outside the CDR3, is KAGVTQTPRYLIKTRGQQVTLSCSPISGHRSVSWYQQTPGQGLQFLFEYFSETQRNKGNFPGRFSGRQFSNSRSEMNVSTLELGDSALYLCASSLDWLAGGFNEQFFGPGTRLTVL.

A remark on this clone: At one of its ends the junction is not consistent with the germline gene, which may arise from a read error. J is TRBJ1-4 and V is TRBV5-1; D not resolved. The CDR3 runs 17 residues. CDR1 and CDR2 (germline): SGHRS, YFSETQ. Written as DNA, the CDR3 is TGCGCCAGCGGCTTGAGTAGAGTTGGCGGGAAGAATGAAAAACTGTTTTTT. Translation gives CASGLSRVGGKNEKLFF.

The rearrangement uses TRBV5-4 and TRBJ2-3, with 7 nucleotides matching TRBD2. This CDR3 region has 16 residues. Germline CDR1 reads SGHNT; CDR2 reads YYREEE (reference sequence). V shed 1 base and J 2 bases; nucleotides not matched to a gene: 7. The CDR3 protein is CASSLTGGRPTDTQYF. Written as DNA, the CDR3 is TGTGCCAGCAGCTTGACCGGCGGGAGACCCACAGATACGCAGTATTTT.

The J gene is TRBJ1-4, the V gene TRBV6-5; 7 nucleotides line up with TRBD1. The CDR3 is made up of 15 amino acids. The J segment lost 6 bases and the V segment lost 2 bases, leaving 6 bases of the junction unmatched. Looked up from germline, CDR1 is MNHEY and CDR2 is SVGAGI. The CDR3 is CASSYAGGGYEKLFF. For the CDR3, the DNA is TGTGCCAGCAGTTACGCTGGAGGGGGCTATGAAAAACTGTTTTTT.

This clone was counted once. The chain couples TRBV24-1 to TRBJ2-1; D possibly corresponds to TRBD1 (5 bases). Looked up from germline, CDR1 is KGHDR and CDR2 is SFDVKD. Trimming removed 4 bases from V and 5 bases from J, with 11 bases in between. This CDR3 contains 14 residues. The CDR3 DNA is TGTGCCACCAGTGAGGATGACAGAAACAATGAGCAGTTCTTC. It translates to CATSEDDRNNEQFF.

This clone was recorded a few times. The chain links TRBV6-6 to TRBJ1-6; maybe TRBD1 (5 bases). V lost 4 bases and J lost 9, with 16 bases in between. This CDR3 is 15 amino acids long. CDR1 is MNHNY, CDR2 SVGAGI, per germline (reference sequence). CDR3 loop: CASSSAGPSASPLHF. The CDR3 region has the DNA TGTGCCAGCAGTTCCGCAGGGCCATCTGCTTCACCCCTCCACTTT.

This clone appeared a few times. In DNA form, the CDR3 reads TGTGCCAGCAGCTTAGGACAGGGGCGCAATCAGCCCCAGCATTTT. Its protein is CASSLGQGRNQPQHF. The chain carries TRBV7-2 and TRBJ1-5; 8 bases align to TRBD1. The germline gives CDR1 SGHTA, CDR2 FQGNSA. This CDR3 spans 15 amino acids. Losses at the gene ends were 1 base for V and 2 bases for J; bases not matched to a gene: 1.

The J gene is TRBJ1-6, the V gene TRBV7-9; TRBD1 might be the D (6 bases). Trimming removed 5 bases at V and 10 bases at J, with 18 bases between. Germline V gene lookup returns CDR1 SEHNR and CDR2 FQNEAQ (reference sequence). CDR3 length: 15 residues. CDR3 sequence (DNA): TGTGCCAGCAGCCCCCGGGGGGGCTATGGATCACCCCTCCACTTT. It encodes CASSPRGGYGSPLHF. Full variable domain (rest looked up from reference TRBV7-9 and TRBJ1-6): DTGVSQNPRHKITKRGQNVTFRCDPISEHNRLYWYRQTLGQGPEFLTYFQNEAQLEKSRLLSDRFSAERPKGSFSTLEIQRTEQGDSAMYLCASSPRGGYGSPLHFGNGTRLTVT.

The CDR3 loop is CASRAGFSNSPLHF. The CDR3 nucleotides are TGTGCCAGCAGAGCAGGGTTCTCTAATTCACCCCTCCACTTT. J is TRBJ1-6 and V is TRBV6-4; D may be TRBD1 (5 bases). The CDR3 has 14 residues. Per the germline V gene, CDR1 is MRHNA and CDR2 is SNTAGT. The ends were cut back, 6 bases at V and 6 bases at J, with 12 bases in the middle.

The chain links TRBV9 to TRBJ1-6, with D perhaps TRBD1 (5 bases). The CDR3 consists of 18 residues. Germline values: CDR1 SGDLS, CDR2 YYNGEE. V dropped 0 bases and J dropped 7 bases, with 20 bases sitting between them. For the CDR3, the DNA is TGTGCCAGCAGCGTAGCCGTAGGAGGGGAAGGCCCCAATTCACCCCTCCACTTT. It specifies CASSVAVGGEGPNSPLHF.

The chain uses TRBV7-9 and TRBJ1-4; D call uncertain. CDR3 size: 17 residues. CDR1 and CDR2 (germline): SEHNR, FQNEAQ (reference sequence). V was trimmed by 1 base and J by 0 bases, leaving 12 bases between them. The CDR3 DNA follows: TGTGCCAGCAGCTTAGGGCCCGGGGTAGCAACTAATGAAAAACTGTTTTTT. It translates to CASSLGPGVATNEKLFF.

The CDR3 coding sequence is TGTGCCAGCAGTTCTCCCTATCAGCCCCAGCATTTT. It specifies CASSSPYQPQHF. The rearrangement uses TRBV6-6 and TRBJ1-5; the D is unclear. The CDR3 sequence is 12 residues long. The germline V gene has CDR1 MNHNY and CDR2 SVGAGI (reference sequence). Trimming stripped 4 bases from V and 5 bases from J, with 6 bases between.

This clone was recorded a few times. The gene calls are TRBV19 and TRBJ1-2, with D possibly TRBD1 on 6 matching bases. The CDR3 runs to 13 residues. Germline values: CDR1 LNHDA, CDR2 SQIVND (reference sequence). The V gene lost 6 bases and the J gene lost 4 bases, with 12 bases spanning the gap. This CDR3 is CASSKGHLYGYTF. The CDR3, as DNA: TGTGCCAGTAGCAAGGGACACCTCTATGGCTACACCTTC. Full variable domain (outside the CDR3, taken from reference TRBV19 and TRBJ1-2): DGGITQSPKYLFRKEGQNVTLSCEQNLNHDAMYWYRQDPGQGLRLIYYSQIVNDFQKGDIAEGYSVSREKKESFPLTVTSAQKNPTAFYLCASSKGHLYGYTFGSGTRLTVV.

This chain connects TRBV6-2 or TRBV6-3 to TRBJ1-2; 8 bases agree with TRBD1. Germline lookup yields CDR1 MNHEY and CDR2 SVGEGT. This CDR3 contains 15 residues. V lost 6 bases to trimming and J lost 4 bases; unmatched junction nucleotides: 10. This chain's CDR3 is CASSPDRGSPYGYTF. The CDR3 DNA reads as TGTGCCAGCAGCCCAGACAGGGGATCGCCCTATGGCTACACCTTC.